These T cell receptor beta chains were read from a single sample in a study of blood T cell repertoires in COVID-19. Using immunoSEQ multiplex PCR, the repertoire was profiled, and TCRdb retains in-frame clones only, with some absent. The profile shows fewer than 250,000 clones, about nine tenths of them singletons. Input material: peripheral blood. These receptors were taken from a man between 60 and 75 years old who had recovered from COVID-19. Both conserved end residues are part of each CDR3. D genes are given only for firm matches. Only part of the rows carry a size: once, few, many, or a class if the clone is expanded.

d_call: TRBD2
v_call: TRBV24-1
clone_size: .
j_call: TRBJ2-5
cdr3_nt: TGTGCCACCAGTGACCCCGGACTAGCGGGAGTTAGGGAGACCCAGTACTTC
cdr3_aa: CATSDPGLAGVRETQYF

d_call: TRBD2
v_call: TRBV4-3
clone_size: .
j_call: TRBJ2-1
cdr3_nt: TGCGCCAGCAGCCAAGATCGGGGAGGGCAGAGTGAGCAGTTCTTC
cdr3_aa: CASSQDRGGQSEQFF

d_call: TRBD2
v_call: TRBV18
clone_size: .
j_call: TRBJ2-7
cdr3_nt: TGTGCCAGCTCACCGCCTAGCGGGAGCTACGAGCAGTACTTC
cdr3_aa: CASSPPSGSYEQYF

d_call: TRBD2
v_call: TRBV4-1
clone_size: .
j_call: TRBJ2-3
cdr3_nt: TGCGCCAGCAGCCAAGTGGGGACTAGAACGCCCATAAATACGCAGTATTTT
cdr3_aa: CASSQVGTRTPINTQYF

d_call: TRBD1
v_call: TRBV28
clone_size: .
j_call: TRBJ1-2
cdr3_nt: TGTGCCAGCAGCTCCGGGACAGGGGATTCTGGCTACACCTTC
cdr3_aa: CASSSGTGDSGYTF

d_call: TRBD2
v_call: TRBV14
clone_size: .
j_call: TRBJ2-3
cdr3_nt: TGTGCCAGCAGCCAAGGTCTAGCGGGGTTGAATACGCAGTATTTT
cdr3_aa: CASSQGLAGLNTQYF

d_call: .
v_call: TRBV2
clone_size: .
j_call: TRBJ1-1
cdr3_nt: TGTGCCAGCAGTGGTTCAGGGTGGGGTAACACTGAAGCTTTCTTT
cdr3_aa: CASSGSGWGNTEAFF

d_call: TRBD2
v_call: TRBV12-5
clone_size: .
j_call: TRBJ2-7
cdr3_nt: TGTGCTAGTGCCCCACGCGGGGGGACCTACGAGCAGTACTTC
cdr3_aa: CASAPRGGTYEQYF

d_call: TRBD2
v_call: TRBV19
clone_size: .
j_call: TRBJ2-6
cdr3_nt: TGTGCCAGTAGCCTTCTCGGACTAGCGGGAGGCTCTGGGGCCAACGTCCTGACTTTC
cdr3_aa: CASSLLGLAGGSGANVLTF

d_call: TRBD2
v_call: TRBV24-1
clone_size: once
j_call: TRBJ2-7
cdr3_nt: TGTGCCACCAGTTATAAAGCGGGGGGCATGACCTACGAGCAGTACTTC
cdr3_aa: CATSYKAGGMTYEQYF

d_call: .
v_call: TRBV3-1/TRBV3-2
clone_size: .
j_call: TRBJ2-1
cdr3_nt: TGTGCCAGCAGCCAAAGGCAGCGCAATGAGCAGTTCTTC
cdr3_aa: CASSQRQRNEQFF

d_call: TRBD1
v_call: TRBV5-1
clone_size: .
j_call: TRBJ1-3
cdr3_nt: TGCGCCAGCAGCCGGACAGGACCTCTACACGGGGGCTCTGGAAACACCATATATTTT
cdr3_aa: CASSRTGPLHGGSGNTIYF

d_call: .
v_call: TRBV9
clone_size: .
j_call: TRBJ1-1
cdr3_nt: TGTGCCAGTCCCGCGGAAGCTTTCTTT
cdr3_aa: CASPAEAFF

d_call: TRBD2
v_call: TRBV4-1
clone_size: .
j_call: TRBJ2-3
cdr3_nt: TGCGCCAGCAGCCAAGATCGGCGGGGGGGTGTCACAGATACGCAGTATTTT
cdr3_aa: CASSQDRRGGVTDTQYF

d_call: .
v_call: TRBV29-1
clone_size: .
j_call: TRBJ2-7
cdr3_nt: TGCAGCGTTGAAAAGCTAGCGATGAGCTCCTACGAGCAGTACTTC
cdr3_aa: CSVEKLAMSSYEQYF

d_call: .
v_call: TRBV5-1
clone_size: .
j_call: TRBJ2-3
cdr3_nt: TGCGCCAGCAGCGCCTCCCCTACGGCAGATACGCAGTATTTT
cdr3_aa: CASSASPTADTQYF

d_call: .
v_call: TRBV19
clone_size: .
j_call: TRBJ2-7
cdr3_nt: TGTGCCAGTAGTATAGAGGGGACACCCGGCTACGAGCAGTACTTC
cdr3_aa: CASSIEGTPGYEQYF

d_call: .
v_call: TRBV5-1
clone_size: .
j_call: TRBJ2-2
cdr3_nt: TGCGCCAGCAGCTTGACGGGGTGGACCGGGGAGCTGTTTTTT
cdr3_aa: CASSLTGWTGELFF

d_call: .
v_call: TRBV24-1
clone_size: .
j_call: TRBJ2-1
cdr3_nt: TGTGCCACCAGTGTGGGGGGACTCGGCATCGGCTCCTACAATGAGCAGTTCTTC
cdr3_aa: CATSVGGLGIGSYNEQFF

d_call: TRBD1
v_call: TRBV2
clone_size: .
j_call: TRBJ2-7
cdr3_nt: TGTGCCAGCAGTCCACGCCGGACAGGGGTGAGCGAGCAGTACTTC
cdr3_aa: CASSPRRTGVSEQYF

d_call: .
v_call: TRBV18
clone_size: .
j_call: TRBJ2-7
cdr3_nt: TGTGCCAGCTCCGCGAGCCAGGCTCCCGAGCAGTACTTC
cdr3_aa: CASSASQAPEQYF